This TCR beta chain was recovered during a study of cytomegalovirus exposure and HLA in healthy donors. Points from the study as a whole: TRBV6-2, TRBV6-3 and other indistinguishable V segments were excluded.

Germline CDR1 MDHEN, CDR2 SYDVKM. This CDR3 comprises 13 residues. The V and J ends lost 6 bases and 4 bases respectively, with 12 bases between them. The PCR employed 60 Vbeta primers together with 13 Jbeta primers. TCRdb's table, derived via immunoSEQ multiplex PCR, lists solely in-frame clones and lacks some. Among 150,000 to 200,000 clones, 75% to 80% were seen once, and the ten largest hold about an eighth. As to this clone: The antigen remains unidentified.

The sample taken for sequencing was PBMCs. The origin of this receptor is a man in his forties or fifties in good health and CMV-seropositive. The rearrangement links TRBV28 to TRBJ1-1, with a possible D match to TRBD1 (6 bases). The CDR3: CASRGGGGTEAFF. CDR3 sequence (DNA): TGTGCCAGCAGAGGGGGGGGCGGCACTGAAGCTTTCTTT.